The 28 T cell receptor beta chains presented below share a single source sample, sequenced in a study of blood T cell repertoires in COVID-19. Only in-frame clones appear in the TCRdb table, and some are missing; sequencing was by immunoSEQ multiplex PCR. The sample consists of 330,000 or so clones, more than 75% of them appearing once. The sample was PBMCs or T cells enriched from blood (not recorded which). These receptors were collected from a woman in her 30s who had recovered from COVID-19.

This chain links TRBV29-1 with TRBJ1-4; 7 nucleotides align to TRBD1. From germline, CDR1 is SQVTM and CDR2 ANQGSEA. Trimming cost V 5 bases and J 5 bases; bases outside gene matches: 8. The CDR3 sequence is 14 residues long. The CDR3 DNA is TGCAGCGTTAAAACCGACAGGGACAATGAAAAACTGTTTTTT. Translating gives CSVKTDRDNEKLFF.

The chain has TRBV11-1 and TRBJ1-2; D gene uncertain. The V end lost 5 bases, the J end lost 6 bases, and 13 bases lay between the germline ends. Germline V gene data show CDR1 as SGHAT and CDR2 as FQDESV (reference sequence). The CDR3 contains 13 residues. As DNA, the CDR3 is TGTGCCAGCAGCGCCGACCCAGGAAATGGCTACACCTTC. Amino acids: CASSADPGNGYTF.

The rearrangement uses TRBV18 and TRBJ1-1; D perhaps matches TRBD1 (5 bases). The CDR3 loop spans 17 amino acids. V dropped 3 bases and J dropped 0 bases, with 17 bases sitting between them. Looked up from germline, CDR1 is KGHSH and CDR2 is LQKENI. The CDR3 sequence: CASSPPLREGLNTEAFF. CDR3 in DNA: TGTGCCAGCTCACCCCCCCTCCGGGAGGGGCTGAACACTGAAGCTTTCTTT.

V gene TRBV6-6 combines with J gene TRBJ1-2; possible D gene TRBD1, 6 bases. The V end was cut by 8 bases, the J end by 3 bases, with 13 bases between. Germline CDR1 reads MNHNY; CDR2 reads SVGAGI (reference sequence). The CDR3 runs to 13 residues. This CDR3 reads CASLDRRDYGYTF. Written as DNA, the CDR3 is TGTGCCAGCTTGGACAGAAGGGACTATGGCTACACCTTC.

This sequence joins TRBV5-1 and TRBJ2-2; no firm D call. The CDR3 consists of 15 residues. Trimming pared 1 base from V and 1 base from J, leaving 8 bases between. In germline, CDR1 is SGHRS, CDR2 YFSETQ. Written as DNA, the CDR3 is TGCGCCAGCAGCTTGAATCCAGGGAACACCGGGGAGCTGTTTTTT. Encoded protein: CASSLNPGNTGELFF.

This clone has just a few counts. The junction departs from germline at one end; a sequencing error may be responsible. J is TRBJ2-7 and V is TRBV30; D is ambiguous. The germline V gene has CDR1 GTSNPN and CDR2 SVGIG (reference sequence). The CDR3 spans 12 residues. Here the CDR3 reads CAWSTTSSEQYF. The CDR3, as DNA: TGTGCCTGGAGTACAACCTCCTCCGAGCAGTACTTC.

J is TRBJ1-5 and V is TRBV28; D unresolved. Germline V gene sequence: CDR1 MDHEN, CDR2 SYDVKM. This CDR3 has 14 amino acids. Trimming removed 3 bases at V and 1 base at J, with 7 bases between. The CDR3 loop reads CASSFIRSNQPQHF. CDR3 DNA: TGTGCCAGCAGTTTTATACGGAGCAATCAGCCCCAGCATTTT.

The chain combines TRBV11-2 with TRBJ2-1; TRBD2 agrees at 12 bases. The CDR3 length is 17 residues. Germline CDR1 SGHAT, CDR2 FQNNGV. V lost 4 bases to trimming and J lost 4 bases; unmatched junction nucleotides: 8. This chain's CDR3 is CASSSPPLAGGYNEQFF. DNA for the CDR3: TGTGCCAGCAGCTCACCTCCCCTAGCGGGGGGGTACAATGAGCAGTTCTTC.

V gene TRBV19 combines with J gene TRBJ1-1, with 8 bases that match TRBD1. Losses at the gene ends were 3 bases for V and 0 bases for J; bases not matched to a gene: 3. The V gene's germline CDR1 is LNHDA and CDR2 SQIVND (reference sequence). This CDR3 comprises 15 residues. The CDR3, as DNA: TGTGCCAGTAGTATCGGACAGGGTATGAACACTGAAGCTTTCTTT. This translates into CASSIGQGMNTEAFF. The entire variable domain, with the rest obtained from reference TRBV19 and TRBJ1-1, is as follows: DGGITQSPKYLFRKEGQNVTLSCEQNLNHDAMYWYRQDPGQGLRLIYYSQIVNDFQKGDIAEGYSVSREKKESFPLTVTSAQKNPTAFYLCASSIGQGMNTEAFFGQGTRLTVV.

In this sample, this clone turned up once. The J gene is TRBJ2-7, the V gene TRBV12-5; tentative D call: TRBD2 (6 bases). Trimming cost V 0 bases and J 7 bases, with 7 bases left between them. The germline gives CDR1 LGHNT, CDR2 FRNRAP. CDR3 length: 12 amino acids. The CDR3 loop is CASGLVGGEQYF. DNA for the CDR3: TGTGCTAGTGGTTTGGTCGGGGGTGAGCAGTACTTC. Filled out from reference TRBV12-5 and TRBJ2-7, the complete variable domain reads DARVTQTPRHKVTEMGQEVTMRCQPILGHNTVFWYRQTMMQGLELLAYFRNRAPLDDSGMPKDRFSAEMPDATLATLKIQPSEPRDSAVYFCASGLVGGEQYFGPGTRLTVT.

This chain joins TRBV3-1 (or the pseudogene TRBV3-2) and TRBJ2-2, with D possibly being TRBD2 (6 bases). Trimming took 1 base from V and 4 from J, leaving 10 bases between them. There are 15 residues in the CDR3. Germline CDR1 LGHDT, CDR2 YNNKEL (reference sequence). The CDR3 bases are TGTGCCAGCAGCCAAGGTTGGGGAGGCACCGGGGAGCTGTTTTTT. Translating it yields CASSQGWGGTGELFF.

V gene TRBV6-5 combines with J gene TRBJ1-5; 7 nucleotides agree with TRBD1. The junction had 7 bases not matched to a gene; V was cut back by 6 bases and J by 2 bases. Germline CDR1 MNHEY, CDR2 SVGAGI. There are 15 residues in the CDR3. In nucleotides, the CDR3 is TGTGCCAGCAGCACTGACAGGGAGGGCAATCAGCCCCAGCATTTT. It specifies CASSTDREGNQPQHF.

This clone was recorded a few times. The chain is built from TRBV5-1 and TRBJ2-2; D is unresolved. Deletions cut 2 bases from V and 4 bases from J, with 6 bases between. The germline gives CDR1 SGHRS, CDR2 YFSETQ. The CDR3 length is 13 residues. The CDR3 loop is CASSFDSTGELFF. The CDR3 region has the DNA TGCGCCAGCAGCTTCGACTCCACCGGGGAGCTGTTTTTT.

The count of this clone is one. Distinct nucleotide sequences in the sample also encode this CDR3. This chain uses TRBV5-1 with TRBJ2-7; D ambiguous. V lost 5 bases to trimming and J lost 4 bases, with 7 bases between them. CDR1 and CDR2 (germline): SGHRS, YFSETQ. This CDR3 spans 11 amino acids. The CDR3 DNA sequence: TGCGCCAGCAGGTCAACTTACGAGCAGTACTTC. It specifies CASRSTYEQYF.

The chain has TRBV11-3 and TRBJ2-1, with 7 positions matching TRBD2. The CDR3 has 15 amino acids. V was clipped by 0 bases and J by 3 bases; unmatched bases: 2. CDR1 and CDR2 from the germline V gene are SGHNT and YENEEA. CDR3 residues: CASSLETSSYNEQFF. The DNA of the CDR3 is TGTGCCAGCAGCTTAGAGACTAGCAGCTACAATGAGCAGTTCTTC.

This chain links TRBV2 with TRBJ2-3, with 9 bases identical to TRBD2. From germline, CDR1 is SNHLY and CDR2 FYNNEI. The CDR3 is 16 amino acids. After removal of 8 bases from V and 0 bases from J, the junction contained 9 bases not matched to a gene. The DNA of the CDR3 is TGTGCCAGCGTCCTCCTAGCGGGACTTAGCACAGATACGCAGTATTTT. It encodes CASVLLAGLSTDTQYF.

In DNA form, the CDR3 reads TGTGCCAGTAGTAGACAGATTAGCAATCAGCCCCAGCATTTT. Its translation is CASSRQISNQPQHF. The J gene is TRBJ1-5, the V gene TRBV19, with a weak D call TRBD1 (5 bases). CDR1 and CDR2 (germline): LNHDA, SQIVND (reference sequence). V was pared by 4 bases and J by 0 bases, with 7 bases between. The CDR3 length is 14 residues.

The V gene is TRBV10-2, the J gene TRBJ1-2; D is possibly TRBD1 (6 bases). Germline assignment: CDR1 WSHSY and CDR2 SAAADI. The length of the CDR3 is 15 residues. The ends were cut back, 0 bases at V and 8 bases at J, with 16 bases in the middle. The chain's CDR3 is CASSESTDSRWGYTF. The DNA of the CDR3 is TGCGCCAGCAGTGAGTCGACGGACAGTCGGTGGGGCTACACCTTC.

This chain joins TRBV28 and TRBJ2-7; maybe TRBD1 (6 bases). The CDR3 loop spans 14 amino acids. Trimming cost V 4 bases and J 2 bases, with 12 bases left between them. Germline-derived CDR1 and CDR2 are MDHEN and SYDVKM. The CDR3 coding sequence is TGTGCCAGCAGTTCACCCAGGGGCACCTACGAGCAGTACTTC. Translated, it gives CASSSPRGTYEQYF.

The V gene is TRBV14, the J gene TRBJ2-5; D is possibly TRBD1 (5 bases). The V gene's germline CDR1 is SGHDN and CDR2 FVKESK. The CDR3 is 13 amino acids. V gave up 3 bases and J gave up 9 bases, with 14 bases separating them. The CDR3 DNA is TGTGCCAGCAGCCATCCGAGGACAAGACCCCAGTACTTC. Encoded protein: CASSHPRTRPQYF.

This sequence joins TRBV19 and TRBJ2-7, with TRBD1 matching over 7 bases. Germline-derived CDR1 and CDR2 are LNHDA and SQIVND (reference sequence). The CDR3 sequence is 13 residues long. Trimming took 10 bases from V and 1 from J; bases not matched to a gene: 7. Written as DNA, the CDR3 is TGTGCCACCGGGGACAGACGATCCTACGAGCAGTACTTC. Translating it yields CATGDRRSYEQYF. The whole variable domain, remainder taken from reference TRBV19 and TRBJ2-7, is DGGITQSPKYLFRKEGQNVTLSCEQNLNHDAMYWYRQDPGQGLRLIYYSQIVNDFQKGDIAEGYSVSREKKESFPLTVTSAQKNPTAFYLCATGDRRSYEQYFGPGTRLTVT.

The rearrangement uses TRBV29-1 and TRBJ1-1; D not resolved. The CDR3 contains 13 residues. Trimming took off 5 bases at V and 0 bases at J, with 10 bases between the two ends. The germline CDR1 and CDR2 sequences are SQVTM and ANQGSEA. CDR3 DNA: TGCAGCGTTTTGATCGGGATGAACACTGAAGCTTTCTTT. Translating gives CSVLIGMNTEAFF.

V and J are TRBV5-1 and TRBJ1-4; 7 bases line up with TRBD1. The CDR3 length is 15 residues. Germline lookup yields CDR1 SGHRS and CDR2 YFSETQ. The trim removed 4 bases at V and 2 bases at J, leaving 5 bases unmatched. CDR3 nucleotides: TGCGCCAGCAGCCCCCCGACAGGGACTAATGAAAAACTGTTTTTT. Encoded protein: CASSPPTGTNEKLFF.

The V call is TRBV3-1 (or the pseudogene TRBV3-2), the J call TRBJ2-5, with D unresolved. The V end was cut by 3 bases, the J end by 5 bases, with 4 bases between. CDR1 is LGHDT, CDR2 YNNKEL, per germline (reference sequence). There are 11 residues in the CDR3. CDR3 nucleotide sequence: TGTGCCAGCAGCCAGAGGGAGACCCAGTACTTC. Amino acids: CASSQRETQYF.

This clone has ten or more counts. This sequence joins TRBV4-2 and TRBJ2-2; D remains ambiguous. The CDR3 has 15 amino acids. Germline-derived CDR1 and CDR2 are LGHNA and YNFKEQ. Trimming took 0 bases from V and 4 from J, leaving 9 bases between them. The CDR3 here is CASSQDPGSTGELFF. CDR3 DNA: TGTGCCAGCAGCCAAGACCCGGGTTCCACCGGGGAGCTGTTTTTT.

This chain uses TRBV25-1 with TRBJ2-2, with 10 bases that match TRBD2. Germline trimming cut 1 base from V and 0 bases from J; bases unmatched to any gene: 5. The germline CDR1 and CDR2 sequences are MGHDK and SYGVNS. The CDR3 has 18 amino acids. Here the CDR3 DNA reads TGTGCCAGCAGTGAATTTCCGACTAGCGGGTCGAACACCGGGGAGCTGTTTTTT. This encodes CASSEFPTSGSNTGELFF.

This clone was counted between two and nine times. The chain joins TRBV5-4 to TRBJ2-7; unclear D gene. CDR1 SGHNT and CDR2 YYREEE come from the germline V gene (reference sequence). The CDR3 runs to 13 residues. V lost 4 bases and J lost 4, with 12 bases in between. The CDR3 DNA follows: TGTGCCAGCAGCCTACCGACAACATACGAGCAGTACTTC. Its translation is CASSLPTTYEQYF.

The chain links TRBV6-1 to TRBJ2-1; 8 bases line up with TRBD2. CDR1 is MNHNS, CDR2 SASEGT, per germline. J lost 3 bases, V lost 4 bases, and 8 bases had no gene match. The CDR3 is 16 amino acids. This chain's CDR3 is CASSVTGTRSYNEQFF. CDR3 DNA: TGTGCCAGCAGTGTTACCGGGACTAGAAGCTACAATGAGCAGTTCTTC.